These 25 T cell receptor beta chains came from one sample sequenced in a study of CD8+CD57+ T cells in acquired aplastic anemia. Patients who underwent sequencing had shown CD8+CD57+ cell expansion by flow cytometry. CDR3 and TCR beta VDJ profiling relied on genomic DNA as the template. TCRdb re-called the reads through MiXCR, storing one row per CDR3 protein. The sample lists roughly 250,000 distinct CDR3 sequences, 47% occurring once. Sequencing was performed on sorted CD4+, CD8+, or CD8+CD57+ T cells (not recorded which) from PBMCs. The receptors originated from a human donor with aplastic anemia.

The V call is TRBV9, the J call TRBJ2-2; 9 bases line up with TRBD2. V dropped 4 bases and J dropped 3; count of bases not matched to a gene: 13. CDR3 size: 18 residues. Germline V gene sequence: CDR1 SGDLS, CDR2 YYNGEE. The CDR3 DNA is TGTGCCAGCAGCCCCTATTCGGTAGGACTAGCGCACACCGGGGAGCTGTTTTTT. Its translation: CASSPYSVGLAHTGELFF. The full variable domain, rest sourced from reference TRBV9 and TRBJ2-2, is DSGVTQTPKHLITATGQRVTLRCSPRSGDLSVYWYQQSLDQGLQFLIQYYNGEERAKGNILERFSAQQFPDLHSELNLSSLELGDSALYFCASSPYSVGLAHTGELFFGEGSRLTVL.

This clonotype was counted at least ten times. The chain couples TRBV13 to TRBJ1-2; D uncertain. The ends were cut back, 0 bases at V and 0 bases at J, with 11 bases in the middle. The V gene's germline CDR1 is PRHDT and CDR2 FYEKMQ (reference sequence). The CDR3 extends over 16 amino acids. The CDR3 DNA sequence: TGTGCCAGCAGCTTAGGCCGGAAGGTTCCTAACTATGGCTACACCTTC. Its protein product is CASSLGRKVPNYGYTF.

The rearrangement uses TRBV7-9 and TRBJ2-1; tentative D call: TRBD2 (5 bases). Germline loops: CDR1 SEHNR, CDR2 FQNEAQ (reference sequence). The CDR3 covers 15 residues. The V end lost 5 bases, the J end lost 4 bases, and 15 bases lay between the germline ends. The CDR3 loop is CASSIKGLHYNEQFF. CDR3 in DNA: TGTGCCAGCAGCATAAAAGGACTCCATTACAATGAGCAGTTCTTC.

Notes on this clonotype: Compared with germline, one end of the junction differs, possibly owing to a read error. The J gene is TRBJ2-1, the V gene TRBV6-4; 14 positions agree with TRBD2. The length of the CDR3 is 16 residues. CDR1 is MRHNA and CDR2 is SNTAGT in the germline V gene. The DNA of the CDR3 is TGTGCCGGCAGTGGGACTAGCGGGAGTCTCTACAATGAGCAGTTCTTC. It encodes CAGSGTSGSLYNEQFF.

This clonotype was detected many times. The CDR3 is CASSSHRTSGKYEQYF. CDR3 sequence (DNA): TGTGCCAGCAGTTCACACCGGACTAGCGGAAAGTACGAGCAGTACTTC. The genes are TRBV6-6 and TRBJ2-7; 10 positions match TRBD2. There are 16 residues in the CDR3. The trim removed 4 bases at V and 4 bases at J, leaving 10 bases unmatched. Per germline, CDR1 MNHNY and CDR2 SVGAGI (reference sequence).

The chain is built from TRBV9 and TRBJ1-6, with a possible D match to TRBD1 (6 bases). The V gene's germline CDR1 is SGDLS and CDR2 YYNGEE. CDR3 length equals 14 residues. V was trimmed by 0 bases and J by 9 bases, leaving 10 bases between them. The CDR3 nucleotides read TGTGCCAGCAGCGTAGCAGGGGCAGGTTCACCCCTCCACTTT. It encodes CASSVAGAGSPLHF.

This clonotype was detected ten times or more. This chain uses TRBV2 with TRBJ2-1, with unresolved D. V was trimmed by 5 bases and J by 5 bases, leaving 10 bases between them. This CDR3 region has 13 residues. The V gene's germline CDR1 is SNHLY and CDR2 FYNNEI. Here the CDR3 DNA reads TGTGCCAGCAGTCGACCGTGGGACAATGAGCAGTTCTTC. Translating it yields CASSRPWDNEQFF.

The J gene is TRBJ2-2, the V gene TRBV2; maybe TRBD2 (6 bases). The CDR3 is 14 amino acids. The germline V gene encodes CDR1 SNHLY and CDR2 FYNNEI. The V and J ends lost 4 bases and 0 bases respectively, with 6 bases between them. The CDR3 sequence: CASSGEANTGELFF. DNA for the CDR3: TGTGCCAGCAGTGGGGAGGCGAACACCGGGGAGCTGTTTTTT.

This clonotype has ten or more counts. The CDR3 coding sequence is TGTGCCAGCAGCTTACAGCGGGAGGCCGACAATGAGCAGTTCTTC. Protein sequence: CASSLQREADNEQFF. This chain joins TRBV5-8 and TRBJ2-1; 9 positions match TRBD2. Germline trimming cut 2 bases from V and 5 bases from J; bases unmatched to any gene: 5. Germline values: CDR1 SGHTS, CDR2 YDEGEE. The CDR3 extends over 15 amino acids.

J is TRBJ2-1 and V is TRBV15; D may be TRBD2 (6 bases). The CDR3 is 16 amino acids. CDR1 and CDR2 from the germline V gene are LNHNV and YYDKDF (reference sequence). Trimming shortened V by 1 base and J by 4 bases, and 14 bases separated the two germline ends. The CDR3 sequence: CATSRAGTGVYNEQFF. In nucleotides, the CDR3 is TGTGCCACCAGCAGAGCCGGGACTGGGGTATACAATGAGCAGTTCTTC.

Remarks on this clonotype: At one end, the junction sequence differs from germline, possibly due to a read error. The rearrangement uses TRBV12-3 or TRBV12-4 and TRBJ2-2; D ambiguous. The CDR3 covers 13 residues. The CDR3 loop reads CAISDGNTGELFF. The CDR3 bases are TGTGCCATCAGTGACGGGAACACCGGGGAGCTGTTTTTT.

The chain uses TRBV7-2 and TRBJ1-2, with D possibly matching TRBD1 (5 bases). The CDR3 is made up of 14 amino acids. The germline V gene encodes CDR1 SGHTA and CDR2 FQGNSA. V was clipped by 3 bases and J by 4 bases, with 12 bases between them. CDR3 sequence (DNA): TGTGCCAGCAGCTTGCGGCAGGGTGGCTATGGCTACACCTTC. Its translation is CASSLRQGGYGYTF.

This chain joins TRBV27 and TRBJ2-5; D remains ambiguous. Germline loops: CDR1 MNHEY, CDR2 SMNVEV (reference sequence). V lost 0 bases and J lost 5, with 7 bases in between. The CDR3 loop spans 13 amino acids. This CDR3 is CASSLSYRETQYF. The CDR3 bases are TGTGCCAGCAGTTTATCGTATCGGGAGACCCAGTACTTC.

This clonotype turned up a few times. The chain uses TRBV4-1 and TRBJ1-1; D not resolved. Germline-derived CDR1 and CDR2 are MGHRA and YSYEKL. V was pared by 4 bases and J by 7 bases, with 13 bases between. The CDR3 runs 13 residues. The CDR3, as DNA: TGCGCCAGCAGCCCGCCCACCGGGCGTGAAGCTTTCTTT. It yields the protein CASSPPTGREAFF.

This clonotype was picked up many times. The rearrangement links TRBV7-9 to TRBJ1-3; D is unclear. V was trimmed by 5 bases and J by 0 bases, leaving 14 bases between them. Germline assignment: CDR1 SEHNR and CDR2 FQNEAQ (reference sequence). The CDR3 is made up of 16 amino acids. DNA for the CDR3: TGTGCCAGCAGCCCCCCGTTGGGAGGCTCTGGAAACACCATATATTTT. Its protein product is CASSPPLGGSGNTIYF. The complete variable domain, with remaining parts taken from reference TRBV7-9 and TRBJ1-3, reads DTGVSQNPRHKITKRGQNVTFRCDPISEHNRLYWYRQTLGQGPEFLTYFQNEAQLEKSRLLSDRFSAERPKGSFSTLEIQRTEQGDSAMYLCASSPPLGGSGNTIYFGEGSWLTVV.

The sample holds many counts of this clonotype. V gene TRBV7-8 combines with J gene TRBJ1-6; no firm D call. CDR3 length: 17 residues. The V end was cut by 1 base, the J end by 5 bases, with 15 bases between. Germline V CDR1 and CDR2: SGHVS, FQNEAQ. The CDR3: CASSLDLGTLDNSPLHF. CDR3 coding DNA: TGTGCCAGCAGCTTAGATCTTGGCACGTTGGATAATTCACCCCTCCACTTT.

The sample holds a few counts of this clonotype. The CDR3 sequence is CASSYEGAPRPQHF. CDR3 coding DNA: TGTGCCAGCAGTTACGAGGGGGCGCCGAGGCCCCAGCATTTT. The rearrangement links TRBV6-2 or TRBV6-3 to TRBJ1-5; 7 nucleotides line up with TRBD1. This CDR3 has 14 residues. CDR1 and CDR2 from the germline V gene are MNHEY and SVGEGT. Losses at the gene ends were 2 bases for V and 9 bases for J; bases not matched to a gene: 7.

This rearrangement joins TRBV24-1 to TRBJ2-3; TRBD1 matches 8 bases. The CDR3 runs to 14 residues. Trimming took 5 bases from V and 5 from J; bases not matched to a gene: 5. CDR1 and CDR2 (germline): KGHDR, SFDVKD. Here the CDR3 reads CATSGPQGVDTQYF. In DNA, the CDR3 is TGTGCCACCAGTGGCCCACAGGGGGTAGATACGCAGTATTTT.

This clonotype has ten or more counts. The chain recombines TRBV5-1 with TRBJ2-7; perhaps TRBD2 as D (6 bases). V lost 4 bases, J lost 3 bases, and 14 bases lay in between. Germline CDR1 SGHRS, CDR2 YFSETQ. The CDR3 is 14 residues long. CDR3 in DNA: TGCGCCAGCAGCGGAGACGGGACTGGCTACGAGCAGTACTTC. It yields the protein CASSGDGTGYEQYF.

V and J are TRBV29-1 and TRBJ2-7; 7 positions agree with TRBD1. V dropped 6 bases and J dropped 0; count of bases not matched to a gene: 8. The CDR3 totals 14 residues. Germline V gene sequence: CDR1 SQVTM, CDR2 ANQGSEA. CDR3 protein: CSVSGGQFSYEQYF. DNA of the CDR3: TGCAGCGTGTCTGGGGGACAGTTCTCCTACGAGCAGTACTTC.

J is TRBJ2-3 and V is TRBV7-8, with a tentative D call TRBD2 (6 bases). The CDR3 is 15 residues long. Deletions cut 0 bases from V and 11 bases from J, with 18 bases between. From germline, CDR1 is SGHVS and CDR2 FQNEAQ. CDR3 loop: CASSLARGQYNEQYF. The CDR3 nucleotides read TGTGCCAGCAGCTTAGCGCGGGGCCAATACAATGAGCAGTATTTT.

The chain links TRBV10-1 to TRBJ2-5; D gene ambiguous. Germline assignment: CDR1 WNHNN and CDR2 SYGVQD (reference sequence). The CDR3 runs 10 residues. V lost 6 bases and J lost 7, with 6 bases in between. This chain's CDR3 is CASSTGTQYF. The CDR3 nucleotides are TGCGCCAGCAGCACCGGGACCCAGTACTTC.

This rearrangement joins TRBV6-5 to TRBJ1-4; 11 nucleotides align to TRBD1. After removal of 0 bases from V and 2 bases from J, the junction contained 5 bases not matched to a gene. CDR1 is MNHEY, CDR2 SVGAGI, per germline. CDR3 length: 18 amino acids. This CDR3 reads CASSYSWDRGVTNEKLFF. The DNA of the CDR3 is TGTGCCAGCAGTTACTCGTGGGACAGGGGGGTGACTAATGAAAAACTGTTTTTT.

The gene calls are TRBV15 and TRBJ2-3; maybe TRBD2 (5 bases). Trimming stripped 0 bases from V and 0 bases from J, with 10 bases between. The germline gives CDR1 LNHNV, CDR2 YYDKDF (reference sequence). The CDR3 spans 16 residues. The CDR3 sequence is CATSRDPAESTDTQYF. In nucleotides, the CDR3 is TGTGCCACCAGCAGAGATCCAGCGGAGAGCACAGATACGCAGTATTTT.

CDR3 sequence reads: CARQGRPGNTIYF. DNA for the CDR3: TGTGCCAGACAGGGGAGACCTGGAAACACCATATATTTT. The chain uses TRBV19 and TRBJ1-3; TRBD1 matches at 7 bases. Germline V gene sequence: CDR1 LNHDA, CDR2 SQIVND (reference sequence). The CDR3 contains 13 residues. V was clipped by 9 bases and J by 2 bases; unmatched bases: 4.